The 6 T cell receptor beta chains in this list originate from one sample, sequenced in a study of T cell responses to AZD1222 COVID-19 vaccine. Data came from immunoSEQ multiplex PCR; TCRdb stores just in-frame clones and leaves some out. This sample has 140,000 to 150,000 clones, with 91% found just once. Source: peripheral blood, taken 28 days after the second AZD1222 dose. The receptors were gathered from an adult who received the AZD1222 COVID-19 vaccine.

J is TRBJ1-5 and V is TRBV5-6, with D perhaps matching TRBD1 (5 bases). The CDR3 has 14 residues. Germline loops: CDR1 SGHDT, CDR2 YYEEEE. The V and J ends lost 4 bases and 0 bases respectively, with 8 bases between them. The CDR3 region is CASSGGGSNQPQHF. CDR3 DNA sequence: TGTGCCAGCAGCGGTGGGGGTAGCAATCAGCCCCAGCATTTT. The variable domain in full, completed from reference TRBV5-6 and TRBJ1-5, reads DAGVTQSPTHLIKTRGQQVTLRCSPKSGHDTVSWYQQALGQGPQFIFQYYEEEERQRGNFPDRFSGHQFPNYSSELNVNALLLGDSALYLCASSGGGSNQPQHFGDGTRLSIL.

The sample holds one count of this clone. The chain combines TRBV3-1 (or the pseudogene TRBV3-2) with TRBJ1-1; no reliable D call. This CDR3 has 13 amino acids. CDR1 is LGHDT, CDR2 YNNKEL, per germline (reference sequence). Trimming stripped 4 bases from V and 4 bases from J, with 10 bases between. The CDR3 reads CASSPNWGTEAFF. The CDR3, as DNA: TGTGCCAGCAGCCCCAACTGGGGCACTGAAGCTTTCTTT.

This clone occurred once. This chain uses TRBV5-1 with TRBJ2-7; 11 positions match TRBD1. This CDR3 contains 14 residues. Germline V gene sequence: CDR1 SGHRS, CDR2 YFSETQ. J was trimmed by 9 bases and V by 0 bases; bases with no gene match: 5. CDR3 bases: TGCGCCAGCAGCTTGGAGGACAGGGGGCGAGGGCAGTACTTC. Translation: CASSLEDRGRGQYF.

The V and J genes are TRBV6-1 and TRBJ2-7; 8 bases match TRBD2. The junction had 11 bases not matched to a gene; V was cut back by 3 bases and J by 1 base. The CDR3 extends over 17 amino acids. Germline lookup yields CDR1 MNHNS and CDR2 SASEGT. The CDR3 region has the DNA TGTGCCAGCAGTGAGTTGGGGCTAGCGGGCCGTTCCTACGAGCAGTACTTC. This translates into CASSELGLAGRSYEQYF.

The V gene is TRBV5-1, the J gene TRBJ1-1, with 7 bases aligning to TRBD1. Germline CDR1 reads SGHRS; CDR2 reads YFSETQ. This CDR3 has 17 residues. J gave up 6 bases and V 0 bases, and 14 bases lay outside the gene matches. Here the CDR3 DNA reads TGCGCCAGCAGCTTGGCCGCGGGGGACAGCCGGTCCCCTGAAGCTTTCTTT. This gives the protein CASSLAAGDSRSPEAFF. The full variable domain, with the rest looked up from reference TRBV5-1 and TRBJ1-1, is KAGVTQTPRYLIKTRGQQVTLSCSPISGHRSVSWYQQTPGQGLQFLFEYFSETQRNKGNFPGRFSGRQFSNSRSEMNVSTLELGDSALYLCASSLAAGDSRSPEAFFGQGTRLTVV.

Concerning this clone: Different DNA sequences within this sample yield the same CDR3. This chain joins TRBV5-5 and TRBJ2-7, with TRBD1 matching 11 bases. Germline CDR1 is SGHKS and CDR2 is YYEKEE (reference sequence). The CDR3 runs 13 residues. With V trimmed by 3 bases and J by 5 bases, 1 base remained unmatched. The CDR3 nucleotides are TGTGCCAGCAGCTGGGACAGGGGGAACGAGCAGTACTTC. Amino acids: CASSWDRGNEQYF.